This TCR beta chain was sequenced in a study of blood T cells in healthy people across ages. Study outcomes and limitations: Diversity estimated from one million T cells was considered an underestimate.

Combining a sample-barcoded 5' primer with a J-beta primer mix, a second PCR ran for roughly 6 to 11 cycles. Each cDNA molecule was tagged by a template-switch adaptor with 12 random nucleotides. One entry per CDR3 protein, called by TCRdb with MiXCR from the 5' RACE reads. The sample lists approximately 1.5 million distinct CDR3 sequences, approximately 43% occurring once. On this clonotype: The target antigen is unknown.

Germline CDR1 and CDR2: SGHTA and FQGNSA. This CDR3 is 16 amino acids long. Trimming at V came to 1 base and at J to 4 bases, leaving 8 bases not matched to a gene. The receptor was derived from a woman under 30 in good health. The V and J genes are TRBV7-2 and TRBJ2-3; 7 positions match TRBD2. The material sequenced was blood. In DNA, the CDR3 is TGTACCAGCAGCTTAGTTGGCGGGAGTTGGGCAGATACGCAGTATTTT. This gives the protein CTSSLVGGSWADTQYF.